This T cell receptor (beta chain) emerged from a study of blood T cells in healthy people across ages. Study-wide results and limits: It was the long-lived donors that had more naive CD4+ cells and higher diversity than aged donors.

Through a sample-barcoded 5' primer and a J-beta primer mix, a second PCR was run for roughly 6 to 11 cycles. A template-switch adaptor containing 12 random nucleotides labeled each cDNA molecule. From the 5' RACE reads, TCRdb called clonotypes with MiXCR, one entry per CDR3 protein. Of 1.2 million to 1.5 million distinct CDR3 sequences listed, about 40% are singletons. Around 10 milliliters was the volume of peripheral blood drawn from each donor. About this clonotype: Antigen: not known.

CDR1 and CDR2 from the germline V gene are SGHRS and YFSETQ. The CDR3 is 18 amino acids. The V and J ends lost 2 bases and 1 base respectively, with 21 bases between them. Material: blood. The V and J genes are TRBV5-1 and TRBJ2-5; the D gene is possibly TRBD1 (6 bases). The clonotype originates from a woman aged 18-30 years in good health. CDR3 residues: CASSFGRGSHAFQETQYF. CDR3 in DNA: TGCGCCAGCAGCTTTGGAAGGGGGTCCCATGCCTTCCAAGAGACCCAGTACTTC.